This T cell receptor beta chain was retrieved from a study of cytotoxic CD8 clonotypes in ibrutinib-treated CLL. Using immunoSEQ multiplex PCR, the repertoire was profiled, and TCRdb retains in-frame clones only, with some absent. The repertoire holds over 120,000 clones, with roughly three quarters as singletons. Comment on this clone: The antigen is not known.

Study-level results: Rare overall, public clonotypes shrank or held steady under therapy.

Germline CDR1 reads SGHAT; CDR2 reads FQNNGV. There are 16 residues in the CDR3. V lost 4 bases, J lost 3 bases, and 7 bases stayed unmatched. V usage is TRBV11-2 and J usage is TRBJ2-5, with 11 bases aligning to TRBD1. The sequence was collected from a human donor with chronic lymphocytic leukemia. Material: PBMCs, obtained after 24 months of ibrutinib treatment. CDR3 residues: CASSYDPGQGEETQYF. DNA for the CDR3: TGTGCCAGCAGCTACGACCCGGGACAGGGGGAAGAGACCCAGTACTTC.